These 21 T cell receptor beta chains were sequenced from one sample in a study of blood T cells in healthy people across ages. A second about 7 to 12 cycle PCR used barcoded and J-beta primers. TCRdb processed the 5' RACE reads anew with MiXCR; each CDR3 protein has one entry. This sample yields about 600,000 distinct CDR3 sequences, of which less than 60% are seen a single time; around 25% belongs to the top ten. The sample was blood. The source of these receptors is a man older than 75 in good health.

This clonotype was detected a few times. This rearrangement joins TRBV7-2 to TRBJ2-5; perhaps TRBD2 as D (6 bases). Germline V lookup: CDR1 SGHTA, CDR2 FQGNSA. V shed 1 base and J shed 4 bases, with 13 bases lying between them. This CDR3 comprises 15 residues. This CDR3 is CASSLDPGVSETQYF. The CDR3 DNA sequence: TGTGCCAGCAGCTTAGACCCGGGGGTATCAGAGACCCAGTACTTC.

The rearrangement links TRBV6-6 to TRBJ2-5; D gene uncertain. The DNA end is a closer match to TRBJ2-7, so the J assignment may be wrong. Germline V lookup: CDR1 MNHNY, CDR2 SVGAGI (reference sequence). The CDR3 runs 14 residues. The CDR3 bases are TGTGCCAGCAGTGACCCCTCATATTCCCGCGAGCAGTACTTC. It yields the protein CASSDPSYSREQYF.

The CDR3 spells CASSPSGGIEKLFF. In DNA, the CDR3 is TGTGCCAGCAGTCCGTCAGGGGGCATTGAAAAACTGTTTTTT. The chain uses TRBV12-3 or TRBV12-4 and TRBJ1-4, with 8 bases fitting TRBD1. Trimming at V came to 5 bases and at J to 7 bases, leaving 6 bases not matched to a gene. The CDR3 is 14 residues long.

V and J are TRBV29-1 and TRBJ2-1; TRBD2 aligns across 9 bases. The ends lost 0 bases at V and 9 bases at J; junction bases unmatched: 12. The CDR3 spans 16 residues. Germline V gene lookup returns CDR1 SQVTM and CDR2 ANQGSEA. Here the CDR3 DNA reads TGCAGCGTTGAAGAAGCCGGGACTAGCAGGACTGGTGAGCAGTTCTTC. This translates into CSVEEAGTSRTGEQFF.

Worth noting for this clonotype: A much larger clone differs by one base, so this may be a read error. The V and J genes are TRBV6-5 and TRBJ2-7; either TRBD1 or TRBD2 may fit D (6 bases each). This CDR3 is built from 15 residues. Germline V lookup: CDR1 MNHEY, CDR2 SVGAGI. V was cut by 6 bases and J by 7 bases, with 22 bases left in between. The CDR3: CASSIGGGHWDEQYF. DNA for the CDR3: TGTGCCAGCAGCATCGGAGGGGGGCATTGGGATGAGCAGTACTTC.

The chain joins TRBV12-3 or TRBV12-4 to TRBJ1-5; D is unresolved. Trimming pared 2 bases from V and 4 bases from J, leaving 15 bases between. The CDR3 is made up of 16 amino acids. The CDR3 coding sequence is TGTGCCAGCAGTTTAAGGGAGGGAGTGGGGAATCAGCCCCAGCATTTT. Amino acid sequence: CASSLREGVGNQPQHF.

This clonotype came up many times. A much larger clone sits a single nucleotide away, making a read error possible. The CDR3 is CASSDAGTDTQYF. The CDR3 DNA reads TGTGCCAGCAGTGACGCAGGGACAGATACGCAGTATTTT. The chain couples TRBV6-5 to TRBJ2-3; tentative D call: TRBD1 (5 bases). From germline, CDR1 is MNHEY and CDR2 SVGAGI. The ends were cut back, 5 bases at V and 3 bases at J, with 9 bases in the middle. The CDR3 length is 13 residues.

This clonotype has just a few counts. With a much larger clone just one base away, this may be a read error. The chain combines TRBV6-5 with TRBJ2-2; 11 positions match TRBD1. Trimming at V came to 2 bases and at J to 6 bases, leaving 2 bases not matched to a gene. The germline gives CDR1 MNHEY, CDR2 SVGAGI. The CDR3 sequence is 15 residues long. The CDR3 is CASSYAGQGAGELFF. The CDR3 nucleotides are TGTGCCAGCAGTTACGCGGGACAGGGGGCCGGGGAGCTGTTTTTT.

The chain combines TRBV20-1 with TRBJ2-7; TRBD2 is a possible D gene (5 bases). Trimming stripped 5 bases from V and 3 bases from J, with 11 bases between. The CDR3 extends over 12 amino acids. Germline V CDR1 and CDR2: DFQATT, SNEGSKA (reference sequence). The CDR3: CSARRRDYEQYF. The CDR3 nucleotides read TGCAGTGCTCGACGACGGGACTACGAGCAGTACTTC.

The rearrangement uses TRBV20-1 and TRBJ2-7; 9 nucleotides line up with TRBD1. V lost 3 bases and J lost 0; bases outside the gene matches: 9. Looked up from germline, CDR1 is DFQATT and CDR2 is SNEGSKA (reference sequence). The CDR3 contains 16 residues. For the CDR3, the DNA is TGCAGTGCTAGGCCCCCGGGACAGGGCAGCTCCTACGAGCAGTACTTC. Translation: CSARPPGQGSSYEQYF.

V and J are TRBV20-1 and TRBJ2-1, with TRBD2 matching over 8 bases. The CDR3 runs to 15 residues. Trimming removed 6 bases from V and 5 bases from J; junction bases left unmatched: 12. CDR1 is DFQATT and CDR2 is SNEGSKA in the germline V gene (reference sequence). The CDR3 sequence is CSAPFPSGFNNEQFF. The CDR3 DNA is TGCAGTGCCCCATTCCCTAGCGGGTTTAACAATGAGCAGTTCTTC.

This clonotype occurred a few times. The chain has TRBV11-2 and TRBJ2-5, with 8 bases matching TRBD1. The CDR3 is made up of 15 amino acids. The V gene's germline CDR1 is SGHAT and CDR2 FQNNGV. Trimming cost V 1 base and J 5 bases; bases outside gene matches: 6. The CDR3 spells CASSLADREWETQYF. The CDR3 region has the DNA TGTGCCAGCAGCTTAGCGGACAGGGAGTGGGAGACCCAGTACTTC.

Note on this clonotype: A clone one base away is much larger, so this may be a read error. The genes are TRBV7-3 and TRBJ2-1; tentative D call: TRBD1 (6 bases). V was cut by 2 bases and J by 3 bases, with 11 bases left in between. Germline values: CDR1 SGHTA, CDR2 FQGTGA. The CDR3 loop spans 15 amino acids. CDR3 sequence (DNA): TGTGCCAGCAGCTTAGGGAAAGGGGGCTACAATGAGCAGTTCTTC. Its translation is CASSLGKGGYNEQFF. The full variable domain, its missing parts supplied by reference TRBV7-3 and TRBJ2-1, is GAGVSQTPSNKVTEKGKYVELRCDPISGHTALYWYRQSLGQGPEFLIYFQGTGAADDSGLPNDRFFAVRPEGSVSTLKIQRTERGDSAVYLCASSLGKGGYNEQFFGPGTRLTVL.

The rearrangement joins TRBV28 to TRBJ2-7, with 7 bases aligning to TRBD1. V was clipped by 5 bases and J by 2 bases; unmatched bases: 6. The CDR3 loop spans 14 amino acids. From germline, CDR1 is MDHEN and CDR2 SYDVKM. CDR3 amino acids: CASSTTTGTYEQYF. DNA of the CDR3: TGTGCCAGCAGTACGACGACAGGGACCTACGAGCAGTACTTC.

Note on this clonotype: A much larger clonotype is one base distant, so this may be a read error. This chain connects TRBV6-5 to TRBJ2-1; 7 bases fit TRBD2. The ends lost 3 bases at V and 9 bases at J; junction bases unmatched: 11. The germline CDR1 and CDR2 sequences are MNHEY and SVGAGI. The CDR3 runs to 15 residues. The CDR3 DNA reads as TGTGCCAGCAGTTATGGCCGAGCGGGAAGGGGTGAGCAGTTCTTC. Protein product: CASSYGRAGRGEQFF.

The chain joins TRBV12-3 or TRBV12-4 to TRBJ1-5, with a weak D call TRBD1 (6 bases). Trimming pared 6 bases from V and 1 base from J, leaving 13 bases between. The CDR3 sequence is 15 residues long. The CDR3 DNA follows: TGTGCCAGCAGGGTTGGGGGGGCAAGCAATCAGCCCCAGCATTTT. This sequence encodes CASRVGGASNQPQHF.

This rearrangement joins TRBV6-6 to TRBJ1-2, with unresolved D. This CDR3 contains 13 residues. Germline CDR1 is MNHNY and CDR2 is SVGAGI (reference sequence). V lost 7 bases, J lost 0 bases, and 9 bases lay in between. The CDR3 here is CASTQFSNYGYTF. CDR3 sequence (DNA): TGTGCCAGCACGCAGTTTTCTAACTATGGCTACACCTTC.

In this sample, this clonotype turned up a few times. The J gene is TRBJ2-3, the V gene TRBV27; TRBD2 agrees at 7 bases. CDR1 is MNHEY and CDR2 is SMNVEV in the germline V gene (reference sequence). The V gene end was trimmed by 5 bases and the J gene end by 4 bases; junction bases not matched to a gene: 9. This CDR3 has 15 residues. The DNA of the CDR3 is TGTGCCAGCAGTGCCCGGGCGGGGAGGGCAGATACGCAGTATTTT. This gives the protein CASSARAGRADTQYF.

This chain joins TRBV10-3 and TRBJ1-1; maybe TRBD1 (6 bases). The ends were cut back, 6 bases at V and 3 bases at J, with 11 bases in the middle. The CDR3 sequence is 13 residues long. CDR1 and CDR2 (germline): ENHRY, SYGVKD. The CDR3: CAIRPGADTEAFF. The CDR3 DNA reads TGTGCCATCAGACCAGGGGCGGACACTGAAGCTTTCTTT.

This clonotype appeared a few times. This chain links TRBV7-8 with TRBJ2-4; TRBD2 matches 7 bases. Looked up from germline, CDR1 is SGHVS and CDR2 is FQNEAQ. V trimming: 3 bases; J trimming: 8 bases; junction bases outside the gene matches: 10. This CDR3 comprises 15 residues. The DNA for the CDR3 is TGTGCCAGCAGCTTGCTAGCGGCGGAATTGGACATTCAGTACTTC. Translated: CASSLLAAELDIQYF.

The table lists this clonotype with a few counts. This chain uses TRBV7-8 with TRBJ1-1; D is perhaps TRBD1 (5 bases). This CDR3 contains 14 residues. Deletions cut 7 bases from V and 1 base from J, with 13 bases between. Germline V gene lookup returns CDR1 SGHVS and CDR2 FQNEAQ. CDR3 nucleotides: TGTGCCAGCACCTTGACAGAAACGAACACTGAAGCTTTCTTT. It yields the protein CASTLTETNTEAFF.